The 8 T cell receptor beta chains in this list originate from one sample, sequenced in a study of blood T cell repertoires in COVID-19. Repertoires were generated with immunoSEQ multiplex PCR, while TCRdb's copy carries only in-frame clones and drops some. Of about 220,000 clones detected, about 86% appear once; the ten largest clones hold roughly 1.3%. Material for sequencing was PBMCs or T cells enriched from blood (not recorded which). These receptors came from a woman aged 40 to 50 with acute COVID-19.

The table lists this clone with a count of one. This chain joins TRBV11-2 and TRBJ2-1, with a weak D call TRBD2 (6 bases). Germline V gene lookup returns CDR1 SGHAT and CDR2 FQNNGV. The CDR3 sequence is 16 residues long. Trimming took 5 bases from V and 8 from J, leaving 22 bases between them. CDR3 bases: TGTGCCAGCAGCCCCGATTGGCGGGATGTAAGCGATGAGCAGTTCTTC. Protein sequence: CASSPDWRDVSDEQFF.

The rearrangement joins TRBV6-6 to TRBJ2-1, with D perhaps matching TRBD2 (6 bases). In germline, CDR1 is MNHNY, CDR2 SVGAGI (reference sequence). The CDR3 totals 17 residues. The V end lost 5 bases, the J end lost 1 base, and 18 bases lay between the germline ends. CDR3 sequence (DNA): TGTGCCAGCAGTCCCCGCCGTAGCGGCTCTTCCTACAATGAGCAGTTCTTC. Translation: CASSPRRSGSSYNEQFF.

J is TRBJ1-5 and V is TRBV6-5; D remains unclear. Trimming left V 6 bases short and J 1 base short, with 13 bases between. CDR3 length equals 15 residues. Germline V gives CDR1 MNHEY, CDR2 SVGAGI. Written as DNA, the CDR3 is TGTGCCAGCAGCCCATTTGGGAGAAGCAATCAGCCCCAGCATTTT. This translates into CASSPFGRSNQPQHF.

This clone came up a few times. The chain recombines TRBV6-5 with TRBJ1-6; tentatively, D is TRBD1 (5 bases). Trimming shortened V by 1 base and J by 10 bases, and 11 bases separated the two germline ends. Germline assignment: CDR1 MNHEY and CDR2 SVGAGI. The CDR3 is made up of 14 amino acids. The chain's CDR3 is CASSYFGARSPLHF. DNA for the CDR3: TGTGCCAGCAGTTACTTTGGGGCACGGTCACCCCTCCACTTT.

This chain links TRBV2 with TRBJ1-3; TRBD1 agrees at 8 bases. CDR1 and CDR2 from the germline V gene are SNHLY and FYNNEI. J was trimmed by 0 bases and V by 8 bases; bases with no gene match: 9. The CDR3 runs to 16 residues. This CDR3 reads CASSLGQADSGNTIYF. Here the CDR3 DNA reads TGTGCCAGCTCCCTGGGACAGGCCGACTCTGGAAACACCATATATTTT.

The chain uses TRBV10-2 and TRBJ2-3; 8 nucleotides agree with TRBD2. With V trimmed by 4 bases and J by 1 base, 4 bases remained unmatched. Per germline, CDR1 WSHSY and CDR2 SAAADI. This CDR3 region has 15 residues. The CDR3 here is CASSALSGGTDTQYF. CDR3 sequence (DNA): TGCGCCAGCAGTGCCCTTAGCGGGGGCACAGATACGCAGTATTTT.

As concerns this clone: At one end the junction does not follow the germline gene, possibly because of a read error. The V call is TRBV5-4, the J call TRBJ2-3, with 9 positions matching TRBD1. The V gene's germline CDR1 is SGHNT and CDR2 YYREEE (reference sequence). The CDR3 runs to 12 residues. In DNA, the CDR3 is TGTGCCAGCAGCGCGCCGGGACAGGGAAGTATTTTT. Its translation is CASSAPGQGSIF.

This clone was seen just once. The chain carries TRBV5-1 and TRBJ2-2; 9 bases match TRBD2. CDR3 length equals 16 residues. The V segment lost 6 bases and the J segment 5 bases; nucleotides outside the gene matches: 11. Looked up from germline, CDR1 is SGHRS and CDR2 is YFSETQ. In DNA, the CDR3 is TGCGCCAGCACCACCTCGGGGCTAGCGGGGACCGGGGAGCTGTTTTTT. Its translation is CASTTSGLAGTGELFF.